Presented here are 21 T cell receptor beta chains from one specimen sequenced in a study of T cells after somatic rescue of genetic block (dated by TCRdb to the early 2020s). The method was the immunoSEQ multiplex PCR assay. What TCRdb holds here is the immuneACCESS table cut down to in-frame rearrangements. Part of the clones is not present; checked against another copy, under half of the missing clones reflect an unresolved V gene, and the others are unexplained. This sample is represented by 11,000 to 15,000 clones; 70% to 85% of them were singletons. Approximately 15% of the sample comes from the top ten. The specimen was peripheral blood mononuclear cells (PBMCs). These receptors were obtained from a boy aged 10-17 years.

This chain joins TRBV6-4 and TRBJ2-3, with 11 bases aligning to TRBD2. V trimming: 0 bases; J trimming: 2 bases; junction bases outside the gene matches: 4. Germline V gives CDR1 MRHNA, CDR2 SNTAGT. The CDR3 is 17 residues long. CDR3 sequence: CASSDSRLAGNTDTQYF. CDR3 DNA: TGTGCCAGCAGTGACTCAAGACTAGCGGGAAACACAGATACGCAGTATTTT.

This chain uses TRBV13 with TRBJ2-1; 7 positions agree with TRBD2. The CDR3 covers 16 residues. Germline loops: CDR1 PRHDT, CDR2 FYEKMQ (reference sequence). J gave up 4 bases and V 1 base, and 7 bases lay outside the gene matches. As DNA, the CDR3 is TGTGCCAGCAGCTTAGAGCGGGAAGGCGGATACAATGAGCAGTTCTTC. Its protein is CASSLEREGGYNEQFF. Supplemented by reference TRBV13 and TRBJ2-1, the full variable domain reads AAGVIQSPRHLIKEKRETATLKCYPIPRHDTVYWYQQGPGQDPQFLISFYEKMQSDKGSIPDRFSAQQFSDYHSELNMSSLELGDSALYFCASSLEREGGYNEQFFGPGTRLTVL.

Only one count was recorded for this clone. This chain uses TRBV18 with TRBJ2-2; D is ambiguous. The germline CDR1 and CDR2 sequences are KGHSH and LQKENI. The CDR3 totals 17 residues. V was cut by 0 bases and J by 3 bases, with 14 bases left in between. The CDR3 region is CASSPPWTVGDTGELFF. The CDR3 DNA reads TGTGCCAGCTCACCACCCTGGACCGTTGGAGACACCGGGGAGCTGTTTTTT. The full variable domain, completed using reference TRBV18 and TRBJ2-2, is NAGVMQNPRHLVRRRGQEARLRCSPMKGHSHVYWYRQLPEEGLKFMVYLQKENIIDESGMPKERFSAEFPKEGPSILRIQQVVRGDSAAYFCASSPPWTVGDTGELFFGEGSRLTVL.

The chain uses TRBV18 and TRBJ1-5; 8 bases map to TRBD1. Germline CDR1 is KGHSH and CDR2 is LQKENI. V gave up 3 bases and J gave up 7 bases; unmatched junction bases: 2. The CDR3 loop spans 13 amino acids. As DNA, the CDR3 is TGTGCCAGCTCACCGGACAGGGAACAGCCCCAGCATTTT. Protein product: CASSPDREQPQHF.

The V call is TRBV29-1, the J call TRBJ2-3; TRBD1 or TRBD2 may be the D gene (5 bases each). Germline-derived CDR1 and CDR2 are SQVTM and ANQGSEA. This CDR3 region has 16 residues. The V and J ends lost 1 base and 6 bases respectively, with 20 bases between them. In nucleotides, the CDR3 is TGCAGCGTTGAAGGGCAGGGAGTTAGAAGAGGGGATACGCAGTATTTT. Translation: CSVEGQGVRRGDTQYF.

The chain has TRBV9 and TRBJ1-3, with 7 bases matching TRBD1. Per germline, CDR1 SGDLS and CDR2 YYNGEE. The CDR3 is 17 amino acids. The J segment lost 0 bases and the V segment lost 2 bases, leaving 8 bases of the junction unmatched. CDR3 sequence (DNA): TGTGCCAGCAGCGTGGAGGGGGCGCGACCCTCTGGAAACACCATATATTTT. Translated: CASSVEGARPSGNTIYF.

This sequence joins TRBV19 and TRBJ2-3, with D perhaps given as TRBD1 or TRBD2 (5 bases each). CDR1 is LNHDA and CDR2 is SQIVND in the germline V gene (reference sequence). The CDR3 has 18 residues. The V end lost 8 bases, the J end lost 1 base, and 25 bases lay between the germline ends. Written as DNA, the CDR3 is TGTGCCAGTTTCCCGGGACGGTTAAAGGCAACGGGCACAGATACGCAGTATTTT. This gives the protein CASFPGRLKATGTDTQYF.

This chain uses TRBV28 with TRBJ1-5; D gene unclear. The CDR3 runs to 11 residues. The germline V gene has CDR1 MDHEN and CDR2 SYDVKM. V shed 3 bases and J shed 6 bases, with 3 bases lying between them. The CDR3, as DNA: TGTGCCAGCAGTTTTGCTCAGCCCCAGCATTTT. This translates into CASSFAQPQHF.

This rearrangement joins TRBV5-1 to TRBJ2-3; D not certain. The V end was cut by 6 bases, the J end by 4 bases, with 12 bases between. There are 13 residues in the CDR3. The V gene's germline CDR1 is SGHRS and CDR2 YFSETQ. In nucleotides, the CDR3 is TGCGCCAGCACTTCGGCAGGATCAGATACGCAGTATTTT. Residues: CASTSAGSDTQYF.

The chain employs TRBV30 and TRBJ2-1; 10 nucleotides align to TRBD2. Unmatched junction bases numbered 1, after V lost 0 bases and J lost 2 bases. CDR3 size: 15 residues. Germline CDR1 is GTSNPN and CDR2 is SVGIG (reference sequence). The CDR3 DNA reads TGTGCCTGGAGTGTACTAGCGGGAACCTACAATGAGCAGTTCTTC. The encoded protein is CAWSVLAGTYNEQFF.

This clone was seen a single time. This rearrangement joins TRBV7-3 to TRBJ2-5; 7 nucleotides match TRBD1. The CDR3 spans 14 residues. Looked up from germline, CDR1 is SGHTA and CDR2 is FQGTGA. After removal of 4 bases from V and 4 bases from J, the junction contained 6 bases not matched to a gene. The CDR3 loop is CASSSQGDGETQYF. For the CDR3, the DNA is TGTGCCAGCAGCTCCCAGGGGGACGGAGAGACCCAGTACTTC.

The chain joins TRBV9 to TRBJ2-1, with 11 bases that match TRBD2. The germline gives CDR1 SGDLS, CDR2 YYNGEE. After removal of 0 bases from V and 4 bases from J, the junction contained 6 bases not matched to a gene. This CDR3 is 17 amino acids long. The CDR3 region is CASSVVASGGPYNEQFF. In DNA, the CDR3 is TGTGCCAGCAGCGTAGTTGCTAGCGGGGGGCCGTACAATGAGCAGTTCTTC.

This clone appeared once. CDR3 loop: CASSQGRSSGNTIYF. The CDR3 region has the DNA TGTGCCAGCAGCCAAGGGAGATCCTCTGGAAACACCATATATTTT. J is TRBJ1-3 and V is TRBV11-2; no clear D. V shed 5 bases and J shed 0 bases, with 11 bases lying between them. The CDR3 is 15 residues long. Germline loops: CDR1 SGHAT, CDR2 FQNNGV.

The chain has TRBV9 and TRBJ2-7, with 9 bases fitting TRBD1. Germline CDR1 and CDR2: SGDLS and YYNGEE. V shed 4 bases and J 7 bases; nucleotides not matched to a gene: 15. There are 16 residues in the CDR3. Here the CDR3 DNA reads TGTGCCAGCAGCAGAATCCCAGGGACAGGGAGAGAAGAGCAGTACTTC. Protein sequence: CASSRIPGTGREEQYF.

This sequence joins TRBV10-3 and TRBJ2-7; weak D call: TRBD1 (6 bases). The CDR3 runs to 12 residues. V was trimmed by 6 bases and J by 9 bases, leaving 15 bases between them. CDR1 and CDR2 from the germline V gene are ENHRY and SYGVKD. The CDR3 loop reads CAISPPQGRQYF. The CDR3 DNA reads TGTGCCATCAGCCCCCCACAGGGTAGGCAGTACTTC.

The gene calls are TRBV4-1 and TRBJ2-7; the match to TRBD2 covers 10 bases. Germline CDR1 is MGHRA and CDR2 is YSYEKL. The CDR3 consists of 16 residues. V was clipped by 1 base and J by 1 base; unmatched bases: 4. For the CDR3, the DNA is TGCGCCAGCAGCCAAGGGACTAGCGGCTATTCCTACGAGCAGTACTTC. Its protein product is CASSQGTSGYSYEQYF.

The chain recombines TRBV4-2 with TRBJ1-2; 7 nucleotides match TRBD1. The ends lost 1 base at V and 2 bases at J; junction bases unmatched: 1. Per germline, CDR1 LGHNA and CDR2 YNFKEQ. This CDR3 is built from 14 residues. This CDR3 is CASSQVQGNYGYTF. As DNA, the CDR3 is TGTGCCAGCAGCCAAGTACAGGGGAACTATGGCTACACCTTC.

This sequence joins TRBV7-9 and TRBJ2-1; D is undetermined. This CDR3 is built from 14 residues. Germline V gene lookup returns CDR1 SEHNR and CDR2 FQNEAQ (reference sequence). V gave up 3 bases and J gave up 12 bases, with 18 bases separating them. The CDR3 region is CASSLGSGSLGQFF. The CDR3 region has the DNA TGTGCCAGCAGCTTGGGCTCTGGGTCCTTAGGGCAGTTCTTC. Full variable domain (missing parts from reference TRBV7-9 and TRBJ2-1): DTGVSQNPRHKITKRGQNVTFRCDPISEHNRLYWYRQTLGQGPEFLTYFQNEAQLEKSRLLSDRFSAERPKGSFSTLEIQRTEQGDSAMYLCASSLGSGSLGQFFGPGTRLTVL.

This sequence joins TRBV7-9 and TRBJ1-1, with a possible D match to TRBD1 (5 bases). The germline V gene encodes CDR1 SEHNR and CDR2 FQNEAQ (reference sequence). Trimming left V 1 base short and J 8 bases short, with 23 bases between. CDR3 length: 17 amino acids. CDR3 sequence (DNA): TGTGCCAGCAGCTTAGTGGCCTACTCAGGGATACGAGGGGAAGCTTTCTTT. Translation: CASSLVAYSGIRGEAFF.

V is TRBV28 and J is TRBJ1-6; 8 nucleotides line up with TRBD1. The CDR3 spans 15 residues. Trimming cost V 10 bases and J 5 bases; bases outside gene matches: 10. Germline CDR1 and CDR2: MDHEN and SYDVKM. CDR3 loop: CATTSQGANNSPLHF. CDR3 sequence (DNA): TGTGCCACCACCTCTCAGGGGGCGAATAATTCACCCCTCCACTTT.

The CDR3 loop reads CASSRTGYTEAFF. CDR3 DNA: TGTGCCAGCAGTCGAACAGGGTACACTGAAGCTTTCTTT. This chain connects TRBV7-9 to TRBJ1-1; tentative D call: TRBD1 (6 bases). Germline lookup yields CDR1 SEHNR and CDR2 FQNEAQ (reference sequence). The CDR3 spans 13 residues. Deletions cut 6 bases from V and 3 bases from J, with 11 bases between.